This T cell receptor (beta chain) was sequenced for a study of T cell changes during pregnancy in multiple sclerosis. Libraries were prepared by immunoSEQ multiplex PCR; TCRdb keeps only in-frame clonotypes and omits some of them. The sample consists of fewer than 65,000 clones, 91% of them appearing once. Unmatched junction bases numbered 4, after V lost 5 bases and J lost 7 bases. The CDR3 extends over 12 amino acids. Germline assignment: CDR1 SEHNR and CDR2 FQNEAQ (reference sequence). The sequence was collected from a female donor in good health, enrolled as a control in a pregnancy study. The chain is built from TRBV7-9 and TRBJ1-2; 7 bases are shared with TRBD1. The sequenced sample was peripheral blood, obtained after pregnancy. The CDR3 sequence: CASSPDRVGYTF. The CDR3 nucleotides read TGTGCCAGCAGCCCTGACAGGGTTGGCTACACCTTC.